This record concerns one T cell receptor (beta chain) sequence. The antigen is undetermined. The sample belongs to a study of monozygotic twins with inflammatory bowel disease. The CDR3 runs 13 residues. Germline CDR1 is DFQATT and CDR2 is SNEGSKA (reference sequence). Notes on the study in general: Lower TCRbeta diversity (inverse Simpson) was seen in IBD patients than in healthy co-twins. There were differing immunosuppressive treatments, which may have added variability to patient repertoires.

Each of the TCR libraries took 3500 ng of total RNA. TCRdb reprocessed the 5' RACE reads, keeping one entry per CDR3 protein, no DNA. This repertoire comprises roughly 150,000 distinct CDR3 sequences; its ten largest clones make up around 2.8%. Collection of an approximately 2.6 ml blood sample took place per donor. The sample was blood. The V call is TRBV20-1, the J call TRBJ2-2; absent DNA, TCRdb's TRBD1 call cannot be checked. This clonotype was obtained from a human donor with ulcerative colitis or Crohn's disease, or a healthy co-twin of an affected twin (not recorded which). The CDR3 spells CSARVTATGELFF.